This T cell receptor (beta chain) comes out of a study of blood T cell repertoires in COVID-19. The overall study: PBMCs, B-cell-depleted T cells, or T cells provided the cDNA or gDNA that made up the material.

Profiled with immunoSEQ multiplex PCR; TCRdb holds only in-frame clones, not every one. This table holds some 20,000 clones, roughly 88% found once. V was clipped by 5 bases and J by 4 bases; unmatched bases: 17. The CDR3 extends over 18 amino acids. Germline V gene data show CDR1 as SGHTA and CDR2 as FQGTGA. The clonotype was recovered from a man aged 35 to 55 with active COVID-19. Material: peripheral blood. V is TRBV7-3 and J is TRBJ2-5, with 9 bases identical to TRBD2. The CDR3: CASSPGWWREGSGETQYF. The CDR3 DNA follows: TGTGCCAGCAGCCCCGGGTGGTGGCGGGAGGGGTCAGGAGAGACCCAGTACTTC.